The rows below give T cell receptor beta chains drawn from one sample of a study of blood T cell repertoires in COVID-19. The protocol was immunoSEQ multiplex PCR, while the TCRdb copy is restricted to in-frame clones and leaves out a portion. Of fewer than 350,000 clones detected, around 90% appear once; the ten largest clones hold around 1.7%. The specimen sequenced was PBMCs or T cells enriched from blood (not recorded which). Receptors originate from a woman aged 18-29 years with acute COVID-19. Each CDR3 is given without its conserved first and last residue. A D gene is named only where the DNA matches it firmly. Size is stated for part of the rows, as once, few or many counts, or as a class when the clone is expanded.

clone_size: NA; d_call: NA; cdr3_length: 13; v_call: TRBV4-3; cdr3_aa: ASSQDRQPAYEQY
clone_size: NA; d_call: TRBD2; cdr3_length: 15; v_call: TRBV6-1; cdr3_aa: ASSEGWTSGIYNEQF
clone_size: NA; d_call: NA; cdr3_length: 11; v_call: TRBV2; cdr3_aa: ASSDQLRSPLH
clone_size: NA; d_call: NA; cdr3_length: 14; v_call: TRBV4-2; cdr3_aa: ASSHGPAGVKVVRT
clone_size: NA; d_call: NA; cdr3_length: 14; v_call: TRBV3-1/TRBV3-2; cdr3_aa: ASSQETDRGNSPLH
clone_size: NA; d_call: TRBD1; cdr3_length: 12; v_call: TRBV4-1; cdr3_aa: ASSQGQGLTEAF
clone_size: NA; d_call: NA; cdr3_length: 16; v_call: TRBV4-3; cdr3_aa: ASSQGSPGRTTNEKLF
clone_size: once; d_call: NA; cdr3_length: 12; v_call: TRBV25-1; cdr3_aa: ASSVHIGRAEAF
clone_size: NA; d_call: TRBD1; cdr3_length: 13; v_call: TRBV6-5; cdr3_aa: ASSIRQGKPYEQY
clone_size: NA; d_call: NA; cdr3_length: 12; v_call: TRBV18; cdr3_aa: ASSLTGGDDEQY
clone_size: few; d_call: NA; cdr3_length: 11; v_call: TRBV6-5; cdr3_aa: ATQGGEAGELF
clone_size: few; d_call: NA; cdr3_length: 13; v_call: TRBV18; cdr3_aa: ASSPRGRAAYEQY
clone_size: NA; d_call: TRBD2; cdr3_length: 17; v_call: TRBV3-1/TRBV3-2; cdr3_aa: ASSPGLAGPQSSYNEQF
clone_size: NA; d_call: NA; cdr3_length: 11; v_call: TRBV5-6; cdr3_aa: ASSEGGDYEQY
clone_size: NA; d_call: NA; cdr3_length: 15; v_call: TRBV15; cdr3_aa: ATSRDGGGRVAYEQY
clone_size: NA; d_call: NA; cdr3_length: 12; v_call: TRBV2; cdr3_aa: ASSEDGRTQPQH
clone_size: NA; d_call: NA; cdr3_length: 11; v_call: TRBV3-1/TRBV3-2; cdr3_aa: ASSQSTTGELF
clone_size: NA; d_call: NA; cdr3_length: 9; v_call: TRBV19; cdr3_aa: ATGTAYEQY
clone_size: NA; d_call: NA; cdr3_length: 12; v_call: TRBV29-1; cdr3_aa: SVQVFHSGNTIY
clone_size: NA; d_call: TRBD2; cdr3_length: 13; v_call: TRBV19; cdr3_aa: ASRTLAGGSDTQY
clone_size: NA; d_call: TRBD2; cdr3_length: 12; v_call: TRBV4-1; cdr3_aa: ASSPRTRQETQY
clone_size: NA; d_call: TRBD1; cdr3_length: 11; v_call: TRBV6-4; cdr3_aa: ASRPTGTGELF
clone_size: NA; d_call: NA; cdr3_length: 12; v_call: TRBV11-2; cdr3_aa: ASSLDRGERGYT
clone_size: few; d_call: TRBD1; cdr3_length: 14; v_call: TRBV5-6; cdr3_aa: ASSWTGTGVSYEQY
clone_size: NA; d_call: NA; cdr3_length: 7; v_call: TRBV20-1; cdr3_aa: SARGRNT
clone_size: NA; d_call: NA; cdr3_length: 14; v_call: TRBV13; cdr3_aa: ASSGDILTSNTEAF
clone_size: NA; d_call: NA; cdr3_length: 11; v_call: TRBV14; cdr3_aa: ASSQVLAGVRV
clone_size: NA; d_call: TRBD1; cdr3_length: 14; v_call: TRBV7-7; cdr3_aa: ASSLVFRDRGYEQY
clone_size: once; d_call: TRBD2; cdr3_length: 14; v_call: TRBV11-2; cdr3_aa: ASSLAAAGGQETQY
clone_size: NA; d_call: TRBD2; cdr3_length: 17; v_call: TRBV3-1/TRBV3-2; cdr3_aa: ASSQDSWGGLAGTYEQY
clone_size: NA; d_call: TRBD1; cdr3_length: 13; v_call: TRBV27; cdr3_aa: ASSGGTGSNYGYT